These 22 T cell receptor beta chains originate from one sample sequenced in a study of T cell responses to AZD1222 COVID-19 vaccine. Clones were read by immunoSEQ multiplex PCR, and TCRdb kept only the in-frame ones, dropping some. The repertoire consists of 65,000 to 100,000 clones, with over 75% occurring once and the leading ten covering roughly a fifth. This specimen was peripheral blood, taken on day 0 of AZD1222 vaccination. The receptors stem from an adult in good health.

This clone was picked up one time. The J gene is TRBJ2-2, the V gene TRBV4-1, with 11 nucleotides matching TRBD2. After removal of 4 bases from V and 0 bases from J, the junction contained 4 bases not matched to a gene. The CDR3 loop spans 17 amino acids. Germline CDR1 is MGHRA and CDR2 is YSYEKL. The CDR3 coding sequence is TGCGCCAGCAGCCGATCACTAGCGGGGGCGAACACCGGGGAGCTGTTTTTT. This codes for CASSRSLAGANTGELFF.

There are a few counts of this clone. The chain couples TRBV9 to TRBJ1-4; D might be TRBD1 (6 bases). CDR3 length: 15 amino acids. V was shortened by 5 bases and J by 0 bases, with 11 bases between the two germline ends. From germline, CDR1 is SGDLS and CDR2 YYNGEE. The CDR3 sequence: CASSSTGTTNEKLFF. The CDR3 DNA is TGTGCCAGCAGTTCTACAGGGACAACTAATGAAAAACTGTTTTTT.

This clone was detected only a few times. The rearrangement links TRBV9 to TRBJ2-5, with TRBD2 as a possible D gene (6 bases). The germline V gene has CDR1 SGDLS and CDR2 YYNGEE. CDR3 length equals 15 residues. Trimming took off 4 bases at V and 4 bases at J, with 17 bases between the two ends. Written as DNA, the CDR3 is TGTGCCAGCAGCTGGTCCCCTAGGGGAGGAGAGACCCAGTACTTC. As protein: CASSWSPRGGETQYF.

This clone was observed once. CDR3 region: CASSLEGNEQFF. CDR3 sequence (DNA): TGTGCCAGCAGCTTGGAAGGCAATGAGCAGTTCTTC. This chain links TRBV5-4 with TRBJ2-1; D remains unclear. Germline V CDR1 and CDR2: SGHNT, YYREEE (reference sequence). There are 12 residues in the CDR3. V lost 0 bases and J lost 6, with 4 bases in between.

The V call is TRBV11-2, the J call TRBJ2-1, with no clear D. The CDR3 sequence is 13 residues long. Germline CDR1 and CDR2: SGHAT and FQNNGV. The V end was cut by 3 bases, the J end by 5 bases, with 8 bases between. The CDR3 DNA reads as TGTGCCAGCAGCTTGGGCAACAACAATGAGCAGTTCTTC. It yields the protein CASSLGNNNEQFF.

The chain links TRBV29-1 to TRBJ2-7, with 10 bases lining up with TRBD2. The CDR3 covers 15 residues. The germline gives CDR1 SQVTM, CDR2 ANQGSEA. V lost 1 base and J lost 6; bases outside the gene matches: 9. Written as DNA, the CDR3 is TGCAGCGTTGAAGGGGGAGCGGGGGGGCTCTCCGAGCAGTACTTC. It is translated as CSVEGGAGGLSEQYF.

This clone was seen only a few times. The rearrangement links TRBV4-2 to TRBJ2-1; 8 bases fit TRBD2. This CDR3 region has 16 residues. Per the germline V gene, CDR1 is LGHNA and CDR2 is YNFKEQ. The V and J ends lost 1 base and 0 bases, in that order; junction bases with no gene match: 2. CDR3: CASSQVSGSSYNEQFF. DNA for the CDR3: TGTGCCAGCAGCCAAGTCAGCGGGAGCTCCTACAATGAGCAGTTCTTC.

This rearrangement joins TRBV18 to TRBJ1-2; D is unresolved. This CDR3 has 14 residues. The germline V and J ends were trimmed by 6 bases and 4 bases, with 15 bases remaining between them. Germline V gene sequence: CDR1 KGHSH, CDR2 LQKENI. CDR3 coding DNA: TGTGCCAGCTCCCCTAGCCCCGGGATCTATGGCTACACCTTC. It is translated as CASSPSPGIYGYTF.

The gene calls are TRBV18 and TRBJ1-2; no clear D gene. Deletions cut 6 bases from V and 2 bases from J, with 10 bases between. This CDR3 comprises 13 residues. Germline values: CDR1 KGHSH, CDR2 LQKENI. The DNA for the CDR3 is TGTGCCAGCTCCCAACACGAAAACTATGGCTACACCTTC. Protein product: CASSQHENYGYTF.

This clone was detected only a few times. V gene TRBV9 combines with J gene TRBJ2-7; 8 bases agree with TRBD2. V was pared by 4 bases and J by 4 bases, with 10 bases of the junction left unmatched. This CDR3 has 15 residues. Germline CDR1 is SGDLS and CDR2 is YYNGEE. The CDR3 sequence is CASSPEGSGVYEQYF. Written as DNA, the CDR3 is TGTGCCAGCAGCCCCGAAGGTAGCGGGGTATACGAGCAGTACTTC.

V is TRBV6-5 and J is TRBJ1-1; D ambiguous. The germline V gene encodes CDR1 MNHEY and CDR2 SVGAGI. The V end lost 6 bases, the J end lost 6 bases, and 17 bases lay between the germline ends. The CDR3 totals 14 residues. The DNA for the CDR3 is TGTGCCAGCAGGGGAATATTTGAGGTAGCTGAAGCTTTCTTT. This codes for CASRGIFEVAEAFF.

A few counts support this clone. The chain recombines TRBV5-1 with TRBJ2-5; D is undetermined. Trimming removed 0 bases at V and 3 bases at J, with 0 bases between. The CDR3 has 11 residues. Germline CDR1 is SGHRS and CDR2 is YFSETQ. CDR3 in DNA: TGCGCCAGCAGCTTGGAAGAGACCCAGTACTTC. The encoded protein is CASSLEETQYF.

This clone was seen only a few times. The chain combines TRBV18 with TRBJ2-2; D is possibly TRBD2 (5 bases). Deletions cut 0 bases from V and 1 base from J, with 9 bases between. Germline values: CDR1 KGHSH, CDR2 LQKENI. The CDR3 totals 16 residues. CDR3 DNA: TGTGCCAGCTCACCACCGAACGGGATGAACACCGGGGAGCTGTTTTTT. Translation gives CASSPPNGMNTGELFF.

The chain recombines TRBV11-2 with TRBJ1-3; 9 bases align to TRBD1. CDR1 and CDR2 from the germline V gene are SGHAT and FQNNGV. The CDR3 is 18 amino acids. With 3 bases clipped from V and 1 base from J, the junction kept 10 bases outside the gene matches. CDR3 DNA: TGTGCCAGCAGCTTGACCGGGACAGGGATAAGTTCTGGAAACACCATATATTTT. It encodes CASSLTGTGISSGNTIYF.

This chain joins TRBV5-1 and TRBJ2-1; 15 bases map to TRBD2. With 4 bases clipped from V and 0 bases from J, the junction kept 8 bases outside the gene matches. The CDR3 contains 19 residues. Germline lookup yields CDR1 SGHRS and CDR2 YFSETQ. CDR3 bases: TGCGCCAGCAGCGAAAGGACTAGCGGGAGGGAGACCTCCTACAATGAGCAGTTCTTC. Amino acid sequence: CASSERTSGRETSYNEQFF.

This chain uses TRBV5-1 with TRBJ2-5, with 13 bases that match TRBD2. V lost 0 bases, J lost 3 bases, and 5 bases stayed unmatched. The CDR3 loop spans 17 amino acids. Germline V CDR1 and CDR2: SGHRS, YFSETQ. CDR3 loop: CASSLGSGTSGKETQYF. The CDR3 coding sequence is TGCGCCAGCAGCTTGGGATCGGGGACTAGCGGGAAAGAGACCCAGTACTTC.

The chain is built from TRBV19 and TRBJ1-5, with a weak D call TRBD1 (6 bases). The CDR3 has 17 residues. The V end lost 3 bases, the J end lost 6 bases, and 21 bases lay between the germline ends. CDR1 is LNHDA, CDR2 SQIVND, per germline (reference sequence). The DNA of the CDR3 is TGTGCCAGTAGTATTTCGGCCGCAGGGGAGGTAGGTCAGCCCCAGCATTTT. Translation gives CASSISAAGEVGQPQHF.

The rearrangement links TRBV5-8 to TRBJ1-3; D call uncertain. V shed 4 bases and J shed 3 bases, with 14 bases lying between them. This CDR3 has 15 amino acids. Germline lookup yields CDR1 SGHTS and CDR2 YDEGEE. The CDR3, as DNA: TGTGCCAGCAGCCCGAAAGGGTTTGGTGGAAACACCATATATTTT. Its translation is CASSPKGFGGNTIYF.

The chain combines TRBV3-1 (or the pseudogene TRBV3-2) with TRBJ2-1; D uncertain. Germline V gene data show CDR1 as LGHDT and CDR2 as YNNKEL (reference sequence). Trimming removed 0 bases from V and 9 bases from J, with 9 bases in between. The CDR3 contains 13 residues. The CDR3: CASSQEFWGEQFF. CDR3 DNA: TGTGCCAGCAGCCAAGAGTTTTGGGGTGAGCAGTTCTTC.

This chain connects TRBV3-1 (or the pseudogene TRBV3-2) to TRBJ2-5, with TRBD2 identical over 9 bases. After removal of 2 bases from V and 3 bases from J, the junction contained 13 bases not matched to a gene. The CDR3 runs 18 residues. Germline V lookup: CDR1 LGHDT, CDR2 YNNKEL (reference sequence). This chain's CDR3 is CASSQLPRGVAGEETQYF. The CDR3 region has the DNA TGTGCCAGCAGCCAACTCCCTCGGGGGGTAGCGGGAGAAGAGACCCAGTACTTC.

The CDR3 sequence is CASRRHAKSTDTQYF. CDR3 coding DNA: TGTGCCAGCAGGAGACACGCAAAAAGCACAGATACGCAGTATTTT. J is TRBJ2-3 and V is TRBV27; no reliable D call. V shed 6 bases and J shed 0 bases, with 13 bases lying between them. The germline V gene has CDR1 MNHEY and CDR2 SMNVEV (reference sequence). The CDR3 sequence is 15 residues long.

This sequence joins TRBV18 and TRBJ2-1; D call uncertain. Germline CDR1 reads KGHSH; CDR2 reads LQKENI. Trimming cost V 4 bases and J 5 bases, with 9 bases left between them. CDR3 length equals 13 residues. This CDR3 reads CASSLSRNNEQFF. CDR3 nucleotides: TGTGCCAGCTCACTAAGCAGGAACAATGAGCAGTTCTTC.